The 19 T cell receptor beta chains presented below share a single source sample, sequenced in a study of technical replicates of blood from several donors. Libraries were prepared by immunoSEQ multiplex PCR; TCRdb keeps only in-frame clonotypes and omits some of them. The data contain tens of thousands of clones, about 97% of them singletons. The sequencing sample was made of T cells isolated from PBMCs. All receptors come from a human donor in good health.

The rearrangement joins TRBV11-2 to TRBJ2-2; 8 bases fit TRBD1. Germline CDR1 and CDR2: SGHAT and FQNNGV. J gave up 6 bases and V 5 bases, and 14 bases lay outside the gene matches. The CDR3 loop spans 17 amino acids. DNA for the CDR3: TGTGCCAGCAGCCCTCACAGGGGGTTGAGTTCGGCCGGGGAGCTGTTTTTT. Amino acid sequence: CASSPHRGLSSAGELFF. The whole variable domain, filled in from reference TRBV11-2 and TRBJ2-2, reads EAGVAQSPRYKIIEKRQSVAFWCNPISGHATLYWYQQILGQGPKLLIQFQNNGVVDDSQLPKDRFSAERLKGVDSTLKIQPAKLEDSAVYLCASSPHRGLSSAGELFFGEGSRLTVL.

This chain connects TRBV7-2 to TRBJ2-7, with 11 bases lining up with TRBD2. Germline V gives CDR1 SGHTA, CDR2 FQGNSA. Germline trimming cut 4 bases from V and 10 bases from J; bases unmatched to any gene: 9. This CDR3 is built from 14 residues. The CDR3 region has the DNA TGTGCCAGCAGCTCCGTCCCGGGACTAGCGGAACAGTACTTC. Translating gives CASSSVPGLAEQYF.

This chain links TRBV19 with TRBJ1-2; maybe TRBD1 (5 bases). The CDR3 covers 15 residues. Germline V lookup: CDR1 LNHDA, CDR2 SQIVND (reference sequence). Trimming took 4 bases from V and 7 from J, leaving 19 bases between them. The CDR3 DNA is TGTGCCAGTAGTACCCCCGACAGCAAAGCGAGTGGCTACACCTTC. Amino acid sequence: CASSTPDSKASGYTF.

The chain employs TRBV6-1 and TRBJ2-3; TRBD1 might be the D (5 bases). Germline loops: CDR1 MNHNS, CDR2 SASEGT. V was trimmed by 4 bases and J by 3 bases, leaving 8 bases between them. CDR3 size: 13 residues. Here the CDR3 DNA reads TGTGCCAGCAGTGCCACAGGTACAGATACGCAGTATTTT. It is translated as CASSATGTDTQYF.

The J gene is TRBJ1-2, the V gene TRBV27; perhaps TRBD1 as D (6 bases). CDR1 MNHEY and CDR2 SMNVEV come from the germline V gene (reference sequence). There are 13 residues in the CDR3. The V end was cut by 2 bases, the J end by 7 bases, with 11 bases between. CDR3 DNA sequence: TGTGCCAGCAGTTTACCGGGGGGCTCTGGCTACACCTTC. Its protein product is CASSLPGGSGYTF.

V and J are TRBV9 and TRBJ2-7; TRBD1 aligns across 9 bases. The ends lost 0 bases at V and 3 bases at J; junction bases unmatched: 10. Germline values: CDR1 SGDLS, CDR2 YYNGEE. The CDR3 runs 17 residues. The CDR3 nucleotides are TGTGCCAGCAGCGTAGGCCCCCAGGACAGGGGCGGCTACGAGCAGTACTTC. Its protein is CASSVGPQDRGGYEQYF.

This chain uses TRBV11-3 with TRBJ2-1; 7 bases fit TRBD1. V shed 6 bases, J shed 7 bases, and the junction held 6 bases outside the gene matches. CDR3 length: 13 residues. Germline CDR1 reads SGHNT; CDR2 reads YENEEA. The CDR3 DNA reads as TGTGCCAGCAGTCCCACAGGGGCAAATGAGCAGTTCTTC. It specifies CASSPTGANEQFF. Full variable domain (missing parts from reference TRBV11-3 and TRBJ2-1): EAGVVQSPRYKIIEKKQPVAFWCNPISGHNTLYWYLQNLGQGPELLIRYENEEAVDDSQLPKDRFSAERLKGVDSTLKIQPAELGDSAVYLCASSPTGANEQFFGPGTRLTVL.

CDR3 sequence (DNA): TGCGCCAGCAGCGGAGGGTGGGTTACTAGCGGGCCCCGGGAAGATGGGGAGCAGTACTTC. It encodes CASSGGWVTSGPREDGEQYF. The V gene is TRBV5-1, the J gene TRBJ2-7; 9 nucleotides match TRBD2. With 4 bases clipped from V and 7 bases from J, the junction kept 27 bases outside the gene matches. Germline CDR1 SGHRS, CDR2 YFSETQ. The CDR3 totals 20 residues.

The rearrangement joins TRBV30 to TRBJ2-1; 7 positions agree with TRBD1. Germline V gene sequence: CDR1 GTSNPN, CDR2 SVGIG (reference sequence). Germline trimming cut 0 bases from V and 5 bases from J; bases unmatched to any gene: 4. The CDR3 runs 14 residues. The CDR3 is CAWSVGQPNNEQFF. The CDR3 DNA sequence: TGTGCCTGGAGTGTGGGACAGCCCAACAATGAGCAGTTCTTC.

The J gene is TRBJ1-3, the V gene TRBV5-4, with 8 bases aligning to TRBD1. V lost 3 bases and J lost 1; bases outside the gene matches: 6. The CDR3 length is 16 residues. Germline V gives CDR1 SGHNT, CDR2 YYREEE (reference sequence). The chain's CDR3 is CASSSPYRGSGNTIYF. CDR3 DNA: TGTGCCAGCAGCTCACCTTACAGGGGGTCTGGAAACACCATATATTTT. Based on the CDR3 plus reference TRBV5-4 and TRBJ1-3, the full variable domain is ETGVTQSPTHLIKTRGQQVTLRCSSQSGHNTVSWYQQALGQGPQFIFQYYREEENGRGNFPPRFSGLQFPNYSSELNVNALELDDSALYLCASSSPYRGSGNTIYFGEGSWLTVV.

The chain is built from TRBV11-2 and TRBJ2-1; 10 nucleotides line up with TRBD2. The CDR3 loop spans 17 amino acids. Germline V lookup: CDR1 SGHAT, CDR2 FQNNGV. J was trimmed by 0 bases and V by 5 bases; bases with no gene match: 7. As DNA, the CDR3 is TGTGCCAGCAGCGCAGGGCCTAGCGGGAGCTCCTACAATGAGCAGTTCTTC. As protein: CASSAGPSGSSYNEQFF.

The chain has TRBV25-1 and TRBJ2-1; D unresolved. The CDR3 spans 13 residues. With 1 base removed from V and 4 bases from J, the gap between germline ends came to 5 bases. Germline V gene sequence: CDR1 MGHDK, CDR2 SYGVNS. In nucleotides, the CDR3 is TGTGCCAGCAGTGAATTCGCGTACAATGAGCAGTTCTTC. It encodes CASSEFAYNEQFF.

The chain is built from TRBV7-9 and TRBJ2-1; TRBD2 agrees at 15 bases. This CDR3 has 16 residues. Unmatched junction bases numbered 7, after V lost 5 bases and J lost 8 bases. Per the germline V gene, CDR1 is SEHNR and CDR2 is FQNEAQ (reference sequence). The CDR3 bases are TGTGCCAGCAGCGTAGGACTAGCGGGAGGGCCCGATGAGCAGTTCTTC. Residues: CASSVGLAGGPDEQFF.

The rearrangement joins TRBV6-5 to TRBJ2-5; a weak D match, TRBD1 (5 bases). The CDR3 is 12 residues long. In germline, CDR1 is MNHEY, CDR2 SVGAGI. V was pared by 4 bases and J by 7 bases, with 10 bases between. CDR3 bases: TGTGCCAGCAGTTCGACAGTTGGGACCCAGTACTTC. It encodes CASSSTVGTQYF.

This chain links TRBV6-6 with TRBJ1-1, with D perhaps matching TRBD1 (6 bases). Germline V CDR1 and CDR2: MNHNY, SVGAGI (reference sequence). The V end lost 3 bases, the J end lost 6 bases, and 14 bases lay between the germline ends. This CDR3 is built from 14 residues. The CDR3 DNA is TGTGCCAGCAGTTATAGAGGGGGGGGCCCTGAAGCTTTCTTT. Translated, it gives CASSYRGGGPEAFF.

The chain joins TRBV27 to TRBJ1-4; TRBD1 is a possible D gene (5 bases). This CDR3 region has 15 residues. Trimming cost V 3 bases and J 3 bases, with 11 bases left between them. CDR1 is MNHEY and CDR2 is SMNVEV in the germline V gene (reference sequence). The CDR3 region is CASSFQGLANEKLFF. CDR3 bases: TGTGCCAGCAGTTTTCAGGGTCTGGCTAATGAAAAACTGTTTTTT.

The chain combines TRBV5-1 with TRBJ2-1; 13 bases align to TRBD2. Germline loops: CDR1 SGHRS, CDR2 YFSETQ. CDR3 size: 18 residues. The J segment lost 4 bases and the V segment lost 0 bases, leaving 7 bases of the junction unmatched. CDR3 sequence (DNA): TGCGCCAGCAGCTTGGGACTAGCGGGAGGCCTAATGTACAATGAGCAGTTCTTC. Translating it yields CASSLGLAGGLMYNEQFF. The full variable domain, rest sourced from reference TRBV5-1 and TRBJ2-1, is KAGVTQTPRYLIKTRGQQVTLSCSPISGHRSVSWYQQTPGQGLQFLFEYFSETQRNKGNFPGRFSGRQFSNSRSEMNVSTLELGDSALYLCASSLGLAGGLMYNEQFFGPGTRLTVL.

This chain links TRBV13 with TRBJ2-3; a weak D match, TRBD2 (5 bases). The CDR3 is 16 amino acids. The germline CDR1 and CDR2 sequences are PRHDT and FYEKMQ (reference sequence). The V gene lost 5 bases and the J gene lost 1 base, with 16 bases spanning the gap. The CDR3 is CASSDGGGYGTDTQYF. The CDR3 coding sequence is TGTGCCAGCAGCGACGGCGGAGGCTATGGCACAGATACGCAGTATTTT.

The chain's CDR3 is CASSDDPLAGSHNEQFF. CDR3 bases: TGTGCCAGCAGTGACGACCCTCTAGCGGGATCCCACAATGAGCAGTTCTTC. The chain has TRBV25-1 and TRBJ2-1; 9 bases are a match to TRBD2. Germline-derived CDR1 and CDR2 are MGHDK and SYGVNS. Trimming at V came to 3 bases and at J to 5 bases, leaving 11 bases not matched to a gene. The CDR3 is 17 amino acids.